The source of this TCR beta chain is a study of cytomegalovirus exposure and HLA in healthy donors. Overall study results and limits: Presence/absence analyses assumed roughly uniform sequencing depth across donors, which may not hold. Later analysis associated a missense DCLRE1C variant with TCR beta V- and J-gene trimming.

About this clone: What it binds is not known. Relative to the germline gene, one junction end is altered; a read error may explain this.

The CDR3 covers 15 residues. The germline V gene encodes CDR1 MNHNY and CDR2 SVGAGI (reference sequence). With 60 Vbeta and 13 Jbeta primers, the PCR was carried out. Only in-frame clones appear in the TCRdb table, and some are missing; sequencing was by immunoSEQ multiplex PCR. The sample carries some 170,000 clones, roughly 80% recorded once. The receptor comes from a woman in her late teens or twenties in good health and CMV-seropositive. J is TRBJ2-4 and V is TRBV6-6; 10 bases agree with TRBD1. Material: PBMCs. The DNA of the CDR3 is TGTGCCAGCAGTTACCAGGGACAGGGGACAAACAGTCAGTACTTC. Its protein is CASSYQGQGTNSQYF.